The 29 T cell receptor beta chains reported below all come from one sample, sequenced in a study of beta chain features in type 1 diabetes. Expressed TCRB transcripts were sequenced, since all the RNA that had been isolated was reverse transcribed. Data came from immunoSEQ multiplex PCR; TCRdb stores just in-frame clones and leaves some out. The sample records hundreds of thousands of clones, roughly 15% being singletons. Specimen: naive CD4+ T cells from blood. These TCRs come from a man between 18 and 29 years old in good health.

This chain joins TRBV18 and TRBJ2-7; D might be TRBD2 (5 bases). The CDR3 covers 15 residues. CDR1 KGHSH and CDR2 LQKENI come from the germline V gene. V lost 0 bases, J lost 0 bases, and 9 bases lay in between. CDR3 DNA sequence: TGTGCCAGCTCACCACCGGGAGACAACTCCTACGAGCAGTACTTC. Its protein is CASSPPGDNSYEQYF.

This rearrangement joins TRBV4-1 to TRBJ1-4; D unresolved. The CDR3 spans 15 residues. Between the trimmed V and J ends, which lost 4 bases and 6 bases, there was a span of 15 bases. Germline V gene data show CDR1 as MGHRA and CDR2 as YSYEKL. This CDR3 is CASSRLPVVDEKLFF. In DNA form, the CDR3 reads TGCGCCAGCAGCCGCTTACCCGTGGTGGATGAAAAACTGTTTTTT.

This clone was recorded a few times. The chain couples TRBV7-2 to TRBJ2-7; D unresolved. This CDR3 region has 14 residues. Deletions cut 1 base from V and 0 bases from J, with 7 bases between. Germline V CDR1 and CDR2: SGHTA, FQGNSA. The CDR3 coding sequence is TGTGCCAGCAGCTTAGGGCACCTCTCCTACGAGCAGTACTTC. Protein product: CASSLGHLSYEQYF.

This rearrangement joins TRBV7-2 to TRBJ1-5; maybe TRBD1 (5 bases). V was cut by 4 bases and J by 5 bases, with 12 bases left in between. The CDR3 is 14 residues long. Looked up from germline, CDR1 is SGHTA and CDR2 is FQGNSA. Here the CDR3 DNA reads TGTGCCAGCAGCTCGCAGGGAGGCCATCAGCCCCAGCATTTT. It encodes CASSSQGGHQPQHF.

This clone appeared a few times. The chain is built from TRBV30 and TRBJ1-2, with a possible D match to TRBD1 (5 bases). Trimming left V 4 bases short and J 2 bases short, with 17 bases between. The CDR3 loop spans 15 amino acids. CDR1 and CDR2 from the germline V gene are GTSNPN and SVGIG (reference sequence). The CDR3 is CAWTRISTENYGYTF. In DNA, the CDR3 is TGTGCCTGGACTCGAATATCGACAGAAAACTATGGCTACACCTTC. Based on the CDR3 plus reference TRBV30 and TRBJ1-2, the full variable domain is SQTIHQWPATLVQPVGSPLSLECTVEGTSNPNLYWYRQAAGRGLQLLFYSVGIGQISSEVPQNLSASRPQDRQFILSSKKLLLSDSGFYLCAWTRISTENYGYTFGSGTRLTVV.

The V and J genes are TRBV5-4 and TRBJ2-2; perhaps D is TRBD1 or TRBD2 (5 bases each). CDR3 length: 14 residues. The germline V gene has CDR1 SGHNT and CDR2 YYREEE (reference sequence). Trimming removed 4 bases at V and 5 bases at J, with 12 bases between. CDR3 nucleotide sequence: TGTGCCAGCAGCCTGGGACCAGAGACCGGGGAGCTGTTTTTT. This sequence encodes CASSLGPETGELFF.

The sample holds a few counts of this clone. The chain carries TRBV7-9 and TRBJ1-1, with a tentative D call TRBD1 (5 bases). The germline V gene encodes CDR1 SEHNR and CDR2 FQNEAQ (reference sequence). V was cut by 2 bases and J by 1 base, with 23 bases left in between. The CDR3 consists of 19 residues. In DNA, the CDR3 is TGTGCCAGCAGCTTATCTCTGGGACGGGACGGCATGCGGAACACTGAAGCTTTCTTT. Its protein is CASSLSLGRDGMRNTEAFF.

The CDR3 protein is CASTGPSGGADTQYF. The CDR3 DNA follows: TGTGCCAGCACGGGACCTAGCGGGGGGGCAGATACGCAGTATTTT. The chain recombines TRBV9 with TRBJ2-3; TRBD2 matches at 12 bases. Germline V gives CDR1 SGDLS, CDR2 YYNGEE. This CDR3 spans 15 amino acids. Losses at the gene ends were 6 bases for V and 4 bases for J; bases not matched to a gene: 6.

The V call is TRBV28, the J call TRBJ2-7; D is possibly TRBD2 (7 bases). The germline V and J ends were trimmed by 7 bases and 5 bases, with 18 bases remaining between them. The CDR3 is made up of 14 amino acids. CDR1 is MDHEN, CDR2 SYDVKM, per germline. The CDR3 sequence is CASMTGGRRNEQYF. CDR3 coding DNA: TGTGCCAGCATGACGGGGGGCCGACGAAACGAGCAGTACTTC.

The V and J genes are TRBV28 and TRBJ2-1; D may correspond to TRBD1 or TRBD2 (6 bases each). CDR1 and CDR2 from the germline V gene are MDHEN and SYDVKM. CDR3 size: 14 residues. Trimming left V 6 bases short and J 8 bases short, with 17 bases between. CDR3 bases: TGTGCCAGCAGGGGGGGCTTTCTAAGGCATGAGCAGTTCTTC. Amino acids: CASRGGFLRHEQFF.

V gene TRBV19 combines with J gene TRBJ1-1; the D gene is possibly TRBD1 (5 bases). The germline gives CDR1 LNHDA, CDR2 SQIVND (reference sequence). V dropped 7 bases and J dropped 2 bases, with 14 bases sitting between them. This CDR3 comprises 14 residues. CDR3 nucleotide sequence: TGTGCCAGTAACCCCGCGGGGCGCAACACTGAAGCTTTCTTT. It yields the protein CASNPAGRNTEAFF.

This clone was seen only a few times. V and J are TRBV11-2 and TRBJ2-1; the match to TRBD2 covers 7 bases. Per germline, CDR1 SGHAT and CDR2 FQNNGV. This CDR3 has 15 amino acids. Trimming at V came to 0 bases and at J to 4 bases, leaving 3 bases not matched to a gene. This chain's CDR3 is CASSLEAGPYNEQFF. The CDR3 bases are TGTGCCAGCAGCTTAGAAGCGGGACCTTACAATGAGCAGTTCTTC.

The V and J genes are TRBV19 and TRBJ2-4, with 7 positions matching TRBD1. The germline V gene encodes CDR1 LNHDA and CDR2 SQIVND (reference sequence). The CDR3 has 14 amino acids. V shed 6 bases and J 2 bases; nucleotides not matched to a gene: 4. In DNA, the CDR3 is TGTGCCAGTAGCTCGACAGGGACCAAAAACATTCAGTACTTC. Its protein product is CASSSTGTKNIQYF.

This clone was counted a few times. The V call is TRBV5-4, the J call TRBJ2-2; 8 positions match TRBD1. CDR1 SGHNT and CDR2 YYREEE come from the germline V gene (reference sequence). The ends lost 6 bases at V and 0 bases at J; junction bases unmatched: 1. The CDR3 is made up of 14 amino acids. The DNA for the CDR3 is TGTGCCAGCACGACAGGGGCGAACACCGGGGAGCTGTTTTTT. Its protein is CASTTGANTGELFF.

The rearrangement joins TRBV9 to TRBJ2-7; D ambiguous. CDR1 SGDLS and CDR2 YYNGEE come from the germline V gene. The CDR3 runs to 14 residues. Trimming stripped 0 bases from V and 0 bases from J, with 7 bases between. The CDR3 loop reads CASSVARSSYEQYF. The CDR3 DNA reads TGTGCCAGCAGCGTAGCCAGAAGCTCCTACGAGCAGTACTTC.

This chain links TRBV4-3 with TRBJ1-4; TRBD1 matches 8 bases. Trimming took 4 bases from V and 0 from J; bases not matched to a gene: 7. In germline, CDR1 is LGHNA, CDR2 YSLEER. CDR3 size: 17 residues. The CDR3 nucleotides read TGCGCCAGCAGCCCCCGGACAGGGACAGCAACTAATGAAAAACTGTTTTTT. Its translation is CASSPRTGTATNEKLFF.

V usage is TRBV9 and J usage is TRBJ2-1; no firm D call. The V and J ends lost 4 bases and 4 bases respectively, with 15 bases between them. CDR1 is SGDLS and CDR2 is YYNGEE in the germline V gene. The CDR3 consists of 15 residues. CDR3 region: CASSPHPAAYNEQFF. As DNA, the CDR3 is TGTGCCAGCAGCCCCCACCCGGCGGCATACAATGAGCAGTTCTTC.

Only a few counts were recorded for this clone. The J gene is TRBJ2-1, the V gene TRBV5-4, with TRBD1 matching 7 bases. The CDR3 totals 13 residues. With 4 bases clipped from V and 6 bases from J, the junction kept 4 bases outside the gene matches. Germline loops: CDR1 SGHNT, CDR2 YYREEE (reference sequence). The chain's CDR3 is CASSLDRVNEQFF. The CDR3, as DNA: TGTGCCAGCAGCCTCGACAGGGTCAATGAGCAGTTCTTC.

Note on this clone: In the same sample, other DNA sequences code for this CDR3. The J gene is TRBJ1-2, the V gene TRBV20-1; 8 bases map to TRBD1. V shed 5 bases, J shed 8 bases, and the junction held 4 bases outside the gene matches. The CDR3 has 11 residues. The V gene's germline CDR1 is DFQATT and CDR2 SNEGSKA (reference sequence). CDR3 protein: CSARQGHGYTF. The DNA for the CDR3 is TGCAGTGCTCGACAGGGGCACGGCTACACCTTC.

This chain connects TRBV7-8 to TRBJ2-1; 10 positions match TRBD2. There are 15 residues in the CDR3. Trimming removed 5 bases from V and 9 bases from J; junction bases left unmatched: 10. Germline CDR1 is SGHVS and CDR2 is FQNEAQ. The CDR3, as DNA: TGTGCCAGCAGCCTACGGGCTAGCGGGGGAGGTGAGCAGTTCTTC. This translates into CASSLRASGGGEQFF.

This chain uses TRBV28 with TRBJ1-2; D call uncertain. With 7 bases removed from V and 7 bases from J, the gap between germline ends came to 16 bases. Germline V gene sequence: CDR1 MDHEN, CDR2 SYDVKM. There are 13 residues in the CDR3. This chain's CDR3 is CASTAPETGGYTF. As DNA, the CDR3 is TGTGCCAGCACCGCCCCCGAGACCGGTGGCTACACCTTC.

The chain uses TRBV28 and TRBJ2-5; TRBD1 matches at 11 bases. The V gene's germline CDR1 is MDHEN and CDR2 SYDVKM. The length of the CDR3 is 15 residues. Losses at the gene ends were 4 bases for V and 5 bases for J; bases not matched to a gene: 6. The CDR3 protein is CASSSRTGGLETQYF. CDR3 in DNA: TGTGCCAGCAGTTCCAGGACAGGGGGCTTGGAGACCCAGTACTTC.

V usage is TRBV19 and J usage is TRBJ2-3, with 9 nucleotides matching TRBD2. The V gene end was trimmed by 6 bases and the J gene end by 5 bases; junction bases not matched to a gene: 9. CDR1 is LNHDA, CDR2 SQIVND, per germline (reference sequence). The CDR3 is made up of 15 amino acids. CDR3 sequence (DNA): TGTGCCAGTAGGTCAATAGCGGGAGACGGAGATACGCAGTATTTT. Encoded protein: CASRSIAGDGDTQYF.

This chain joins TRBV9 and TRBJ1-1, with D possibly TRBD1 on 5 matching bases. The CDR3 is 15 amino acids. The germline V and J ends were trimmed by 0 bases and 2 bases, with 11 bases remaining between them. Germline loops: CDR1 SGDLS, CDR2 YYNGEE. CDR3 loop: CASSVARQRNTEAFF. The CDR3 nucleotides are TGTGCCAGCAGCGTAGCTCGACAGCGCAACACTGAAGCTTTCTTT.

V is TRBV9 and J is TRBJ1-3; TRBD1 is a possible D gene (6 bases). V was clipped by 0 bases and J by 3 bases, with 16 bases between them. This CDR3 is 17 amino acids long. Germline V gene sequence: CDR1 SGDLS, CDR2 YYNGEE. The CDR3, as DNA: TGTGCCAGCAGCGTAGACCTTAAAGGACAGCTTGGAAACACCATATATTTT. This encodes CASSVDLKGQLGNTIYF.

Only a few counts were recorded for this clone. The genes are TRBV5-4 and TRBJ2-1; 8 positions agree with TRBD2. Germline loops: CDR1 SGHNT, CDR2 YYREEE (reference sequence). The CDR3 is made up of 17 amino acids. Trimming at V came to 0 bases and at J to 0 bases, leaving 5 bases not matched to a gene. CDR3 loop: CASSLGLAGLSYNEQFF. DNA of the CDR3: TGTGCCAGCAGCTTGGGGCTAGCGGGCCTCTCCTACAATGAGCAGTTCTTC.

Worth noting for this clone: At one boundary the junction diverges from the germline segment, which might be a read error. The rearrangement uses TRBV7-7 and TRBJ2-1; possible D gene TRBD2, 5 bases. This CDR3 spans 16 amino acids. Looked up from germline, CDR1 is SSHAT and CDR2 is FNYEAQ (reference sequence). This CDR3 is CASSDGRGYSYNEQFF. In nucleotides, the CDR3 is TGTGCTAGCAGCGATGGACGGGGATACTCCTACAATGAGCAGTTCTTC.

V usage is TRBV30 and J usage is TRBJ2-7; D unclear. The CDR3 length is 13 residues. V lost 0 bases and J 3 bases, leaving 9 bases between the germline ends. Germline V lookup: CDR1 GTSNPN, CDR2 SVGIG (reference sequence). The CDR3, as DNA: TGTGCCTGGAGTGTTGGTACGATCTACGAGCAGTACTTC. This sequence encodes CAWSVGTIYEQYF.

V is TRBV7-2 and J is TRBJ2-6, with D hard to call. The ends were cut back, 2 bases at V and 3 bases at J, with 8 bases in the middle. The germline CDR1 and CDR2 sequences are SGHTA and FQGNSA. The CDR3 consists of 15 residues. The CDR3 DNA reads as TGTGCCAGCAGCTTAAGTAGGGTTGGGGCCAACGTCCTGACTTTC. Protein sequence: CASSLSRVGANVLTF. Full variable domain (missing parts from reference TRBV7-2 and TRBJ2-6): GAGVSQSPSNKVTEKGKDVELRCDPISGHTALYWYRQSLGQGLEFLIYFQGNSAPDKSGLPSDRFSAERTGGSVSTLTIQRTQQEDSAVYLCASSLSRVGANVLTFGAGSRLTVL.